The present TCR beta chain was sequenced within a study of blood T cell repertoires in COVID-19 (dated by TCRdb to 2018 to 2020). General notes on the study: Samples from collaborators originated in the United States, Italy and Spain and spanned both the acute and convalescent phases of COVID-19. The material from the prospective study consisted of cDNA or gDNA derived from T cells, B-cell-depleted T cells, or PBMCs. Deeply sampled blood TCRbeta repertoires from subjects exposed to, actively infected with, or recovered from COVID-19 were included in the dataset. A freely available public database, intended as a resource for researchers studying the immune response to SARS-CoV-2, is where the repertoires were released. Samples came from the ongoing ImmuneRACE study (first 160 participants) plus 1,254 subjects from 6 global collaborators. A de-identified subject ID, COVID-19 status, age in years and sex were almost always included in the sample metadata. HLA class I and class II types, where available, came from metadata supplied by the sample provider rather than from assay-based typing.

General findings and caveats noted by the study authors: The quantity of clinical and demographic metadata differed by source and by participant and was supplied without curation.

Points on this clone: Its antigen is still unknown. No quality values exist for individual bases; no much larger clone is one base distant.

Participants in the prospective study were aged roughly 18 to 90 years, lived in about two dozen United States geographic areas, and enrolled through a virtual design. In the prospective study, cohorts were assigned on the basis of participant-reported clinical history obtained from a screening survey and a study questionnaire. ImmuneRACE Cohort 3 recovered participants were defined by two consecutive negative NP/OP PCR tests, healthcare professional clearance, or symptom resolution. In the prospective study, whole blood, serum and a nasopharyngeal or oropharyngeal swab were collected from each participant by mobile phlebotomists. Over a roughly two-month period, participants in the prospective study had the option of providing additional blood draws and questionnaires. Blood samples from the prospective study were shipped frozen or at room temperature prior to DNA extraction. CDR1 SGHNT and CDR2 YYREEE were looked up in the germline V gene (reference sequence). From the cysteine through the phenylalanine, the CDR3 covers 13 amino acids. Only CDR3 DNA is held: 39 bases, read in frame from base 1. V is trimmed back by 4 bases and J by 8 bases, and the junction contains 8 bases that no gene match accounts for.

TCRbeta CDR3 regions were amplified from genomic DNA by means of the immunoSEQ Assay, a bias-controlled multiplex PCR. The authors processed their data as follows. Nucleated cell counts per sample were estimated from amplification of reference gene primers within the assay. To quantify the absolute abundance of each unique TCRbeta CDR3 rearrangement, sequence reads were collapsed and filtered. For each sample, productive Simpson clonality was calculated by taking the square root of Simpson's diversity index across productive rearrangements. TCRdb took over this immuneACCESS table, retaining in-frame rearrangements with V and J assigned. Such tables are incomplete; in checked studies, under half of the missing clones stem from an unresolved V gene, and the remainder is unexplained. V, J and clone size reflect that table, while D and trimming were determined from the DNA. The sample includes approximately 300,000 clones, with 70% to 90% observed a single time. The ten largest clones capture approximately 5.3% of the sample.

The receptor chain draws on TRBV5-4 and TRBJ1-2; 7 of the junction bases match TRBD1. The specimen sequenced was PBMCs or T cells enriched from blood (not recorded which). The receptor comes from a woman aged 30 to 39 who had recovered from COVID-19. The sequence in DNA is TGTGCCAGCAGCCCTGACAGGGCCTCGGGCTACACCTTC. Translated, it gives CASSPDRASGYTF.